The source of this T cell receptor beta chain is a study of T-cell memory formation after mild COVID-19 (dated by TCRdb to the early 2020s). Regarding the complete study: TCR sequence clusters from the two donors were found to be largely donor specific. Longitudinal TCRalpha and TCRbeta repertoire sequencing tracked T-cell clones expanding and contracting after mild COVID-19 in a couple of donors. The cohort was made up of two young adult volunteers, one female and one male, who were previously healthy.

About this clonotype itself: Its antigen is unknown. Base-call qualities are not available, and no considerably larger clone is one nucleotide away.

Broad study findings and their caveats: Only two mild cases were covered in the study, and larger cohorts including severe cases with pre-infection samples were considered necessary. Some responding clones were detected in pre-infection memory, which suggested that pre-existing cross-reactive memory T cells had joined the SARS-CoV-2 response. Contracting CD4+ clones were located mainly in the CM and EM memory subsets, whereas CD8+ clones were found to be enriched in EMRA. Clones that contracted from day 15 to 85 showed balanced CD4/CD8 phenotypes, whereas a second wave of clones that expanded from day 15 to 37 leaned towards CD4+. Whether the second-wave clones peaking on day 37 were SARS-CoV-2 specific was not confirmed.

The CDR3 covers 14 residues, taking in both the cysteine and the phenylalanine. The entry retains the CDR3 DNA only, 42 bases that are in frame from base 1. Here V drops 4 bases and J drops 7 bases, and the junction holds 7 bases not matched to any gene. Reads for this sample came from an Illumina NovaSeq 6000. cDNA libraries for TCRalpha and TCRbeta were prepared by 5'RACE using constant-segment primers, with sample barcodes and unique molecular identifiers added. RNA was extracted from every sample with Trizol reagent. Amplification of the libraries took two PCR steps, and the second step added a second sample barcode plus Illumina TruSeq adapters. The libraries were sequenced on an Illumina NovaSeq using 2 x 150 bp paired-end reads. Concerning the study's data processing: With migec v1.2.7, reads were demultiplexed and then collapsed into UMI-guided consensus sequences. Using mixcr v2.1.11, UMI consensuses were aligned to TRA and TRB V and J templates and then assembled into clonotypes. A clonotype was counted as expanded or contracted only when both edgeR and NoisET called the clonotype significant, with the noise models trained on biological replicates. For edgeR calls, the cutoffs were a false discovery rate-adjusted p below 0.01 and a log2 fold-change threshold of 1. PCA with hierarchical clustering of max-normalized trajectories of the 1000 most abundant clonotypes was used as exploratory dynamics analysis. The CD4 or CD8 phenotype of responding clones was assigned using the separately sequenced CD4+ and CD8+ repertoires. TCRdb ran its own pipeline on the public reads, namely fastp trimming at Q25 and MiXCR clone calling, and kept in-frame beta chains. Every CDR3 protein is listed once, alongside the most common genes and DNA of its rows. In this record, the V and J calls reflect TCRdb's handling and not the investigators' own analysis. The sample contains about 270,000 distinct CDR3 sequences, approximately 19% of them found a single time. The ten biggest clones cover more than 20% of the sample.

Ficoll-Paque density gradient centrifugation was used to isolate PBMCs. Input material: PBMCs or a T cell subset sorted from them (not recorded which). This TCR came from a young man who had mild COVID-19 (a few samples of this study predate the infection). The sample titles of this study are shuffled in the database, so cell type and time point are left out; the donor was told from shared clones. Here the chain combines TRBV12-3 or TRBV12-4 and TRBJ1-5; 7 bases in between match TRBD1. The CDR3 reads CASSSGQRWQPQHF. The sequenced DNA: TGTGCCAGCAGTTCGGGACAGCGGTGGCAGCCCCAGCATTTT.